The 26 T cell receptor beta chains in this list originate from one sample, sequenced in a study of shared T cell receptors in the human thymus (dated by TCRdb to the early 2020s). The library was prepared using the immunoSEQ multiplex PCR assay. Imported from immuneACCESS, the table was reduced by TCRdb to in-frame sequences with V and J called. These copies leave out some clones; in studies compared against another copy, an unresolved V gene accounts for under half, and the cause of the remainder is not known. Recorded for this sample are hundreds of thousands of clones; 95% of them occurred a single time. The top ten clonotypes cover roughly 0.02% of the sample. Sequencing was carried out using thymocytes. Receptors originate from a human donor.

V gene TRBV5-7 combines with J gene TRBJ2-1; no clear D. TRBV5-7 is given ORF status, its function remaining uncertain. Deletions cut 1 base from V and 3 bases from J, with 11 bases between. The CDR3 contains 15 residues. The CDR3 DNA follows: TGTGCCAGCAGCTTGAGAAACCTCCACTACAATGAGCAGTTCTTC. Encoded protein: CASSLRNLHYNEQFF.

The chain employs TRBV11-2 and TRBJ2-3; 7 bases are shared with TRBD2. CDR1 is SGHAT, CDR2 FQNNGV, per germline. The CDR3 is 14 amino acids. V dropped 2 bases and J dropped 4; count of bases not matched to a gene: 3. CDR3 region: CASSLKRESDTQYF. For the CDR3, the DNA is TGTGCCAGCAGCTTAAAGCGGGAATCAGATACGCAGTATTTT.

This clone was seen once. The J gene is TRBJ2-3, the V gene TRBV4-1; 10 positions agree with TRBD2. This CDR3 region has 18 residues. Germline V gives CDR1 MGHRA, CDR2 YSYEKL. After removal of 1 base from V and 2 bases from J, the junction contained 9 bases not matched to a gene. CDR3 residues: CASSQVLAGVRPTDTQYF. As DNA, the CDR3 is TGCGCCAGCAGCCAAGTTCTAGCGGGAGTCCGACCCACAGATACGCAGTATTTT.

Comments on this clone: This CDR3 is also generated by other DNA sequences in the sample. The chain couples TRBV7-8 to TRBJ2-7; TRBD1 matches at 7 bases. V shed 5 bases and J 2 bases; nucleotides not matched to a gene: 6. CDR1 is SGHVS and CDR2 is FQNEAQ in the germline V gene. The CDR3 consists of 14 residues. CDR3 loop: CASSSRDSTYEQYF. Here the CDR3 DNA reads TGTGCCAGCAGCAGCCGGGACAGTACCTACGAGCAGTACTTC.

With regard to this clone: The sample contains more than one DNA sequence encoding this CDR3. The chain links TRBV19 to TRBJ2-3, with D possibly being TRBD2 (5 bases). V lost 5 bases, J lost 3 bases, and 6 bases lay in between. Per the germline V gene, CDR1 is LNHDA and CDR2 is SQIVND (reference sequence). CDR3 length: 12 amino acids. CDR3 region: CASSAGTDTQYF. CDR3 coding DNA: TGTGCCAGTAGTGCGGGTACAGATACGCAGTATTTT.

This clone was detected only once. The J gene is TRBJ1-5, the V gene TRBV5-6; D is perhaps TRBD1 (5 bases). CDR1 is SGHDT and CDR2 is YYEEEE in the germline V gene. The CDR3 contains 15 residues. V lost 4 bases, J lost 6 bases, and 17 bases lay in between. Written as DNA, the CDR3 is TGTGCCAGCAGCCCGGGACCCATGACGGGTCAGCCCCAGCATTTT. It encodes CASSPGPMTGQPQHF.

The CDR3: CASSQEPGTSGRAGTDTQYF. The CDR3 DNA reads TGCGCCAGCAGCCAAGAGCCCGGGACTAGCGGGAGGGCCGGGACAGATACGCAGTATTTT. The chain links TRBV4-1 to TRBJ2-3; 16 bases agree with TRBD2. The CDR3 totals 20 residues. J lost 3 bases, V lost 0 bases, and 9 bases had no gene match. The germline gives CDR1 MGHRA, CDR2 YSYEKL.

The V and J genes are TRBV6-6 and TRBJ2-7, with a weak D call TRBD1 (6 bases). Germline V lookup: CDR1 MNHNY, CDR2 SVGAGI (reference sequence). V lost 5 bases and J 2 bases, leaving 19 bases between the germline ends. CDR3 size: 16 residues. The chain's CDR3 is CASSTTYGGHAYEQYF. The CDR3 DNA reads TGTGCCAGCAGTACGACATATGGGGGACACGCCTACGAGCAGTACTTC.

This clone was detected only a few times. The chain combines TRBV7-9 with TRBJ1-5, with D unresolved. The V gene lost 5 bases and the J gene lost 2 bases, with 13 bases spanning the gap. This CDR3 is 15 amino acids long. Germline lookup yields CDR1 SEHNR and CDR2 FQNEAQ (reference sequence). For the CDR3, the DNA is TGTGCCAGCAGCCCTACGGACGGAGGCAATCAGCCCCAGCATTTT. Its protein is CASSPTDGGNQPQHF.

The CDR3 coding sequence is TGTGCCAGCAGTTTATTGGGGGTAGAAGGGGCCAACGTCCTGACTTTC. Its translation is CASSLLGVEGANVLTF. This chain uses TRBV27 with TRBJ2-6; D possibly matches TRBD1 or TRBD2 (5 bases each). From germline, CDR1 is MNHEY and CDR2 SMNVEV (reference sequence). V was trimmed by 1 base and J by 4 bases, leaving 11 bases between them. This CDR3 is built from 16 residues.

The gene calls are TRBV5-1 and TRBJ1-2; a possible D gene is TRBD1 (5 bases). The CDR3 spans 15 residues. Looked up from germline, CDR1 is SGHRS and CDR2 is YFSETQ. Trimming took off 2 bases at V and 6 bases at J, with 17 bases between the two ends. CDR3 in DNA: TGCGCCAGCAGCTTAGGACCGGGCGGGGGGAATGGCTACACCTTC. Translated, it gives CASSLGPGGGNGYTF. The full variable domain, with the rest looked up from reference TRBV5-1 and TRBJ1-2, is KAGVTQTPRYLIKTRGQQVTLSCSPISGHRSVSWYQQTPGQGLQFLFEYFSETQRNKGNFPGRFSGRQFSNSRSEMNVSTLELGDSALYLCASSLGPGGGNGYTFGSGTRLTVV.

This chain links TRBV6-5 with TRBJ2-3, with a weak D call TRBD1 (5 bases). Trimming left V 0 bases short and J 3 bases short, with 13 bases between. The CDR3 has 16 residues. CDR1 and CDR2 (germline): MNHEY, SVGAGI. CDR3 loop: CASSYSKLQATDTQYF. The CDR3 bases are TGTGCCAGCAGTTACTCGAAGTTACAGGCTACAGATACGCAGTATTTT.

This chain joins TRBV7-3 and TRBJ2-3, with TRBD2 matching 8 bases. Germline lookup yields CDR1 SGHTA and CDR2 FQGTGA. The length of the CDR3 is 19 residues. The J segment lost 0 bases and the V segment lost 5 bases, leaving 16 bases of the junction unmatched. The CDR3 reads CASSPGLEEDGSSTDTQYF. The CDR3 nucleotides are TGTGCCAGCAGCCCGGGACTAGAGGAAGATGGCTCTAGCACAGATACGCAGTATTTT.

J is TRBJ2-5 and V is TRBV7-9; D ambiguous. CDR3 length: 12 amino acids. Germline assignment: CDR1 SEHNR and CDR2 FQNEAQ (reference sequence). Trimming removed 5 bases from V and 13 bases from J, with 17 bases in between. CDR3 protein: CASSPGLDWLYF. The CDR3 DNA follows: TGTGCCAGCAGCCCCGGCCTAGACTGGCTGTACTTC.

With respect to this clone: Its ends do not fully match the called genes, so a read error is possible. The V gene is TRBV30, the J gene TRBJ1-2, with D uncertain. The CDR3 sequence is 17 residues long. Germline V gene data show CDR1 as GTSNPN and CDR2 as SVGIG (reference sequence). For the CDR3, the DNA is TGTGCCTGGAGTGTACCAGGAATCCCCCACTGGCGCTATGGCTACGCCTTC. Protein product: CAWSVPGIPHWRYGYAF.

This chain links TRBV29-1 with TRBJ2-1, with 7 bases matching TRBD2. The CDR3 is 12 amino acids. Germline trimming cut 2 bases from V and 6 bases from J; bases unmatched to any gene: 1. Germline V lookup: CDR1 SQVTM, CDR2 ANQGSEA. This CDR3 reads CSVEPSGNEQFF. The CDR3 region has the DNA TGCAGCGTTGAACCTAGCGGCAATGAGCAGTTCTTC.

V usage is TRBV25-1 and J usage is TRBJ2-1, with D hard to call. Deletions cut 4 bases from V and 0 bases from J, with 10 bases between. The CDR3 covers 15 residues. CDR1 is MGHDK, CDR2 SYGVNS, per germline. Written as DNA, the CDR3 is TGTGCCAGCAGTGTCGACCAGAGCTCCTACAATGAGCAGTTCTTC. Its translation: CASSVDQSSYNEQFF.

The rearrangement joins TRBV2 to TRBJ2-6, with TRBD2 matching over 8 bases. Unmatched junction bases numbered 8, after V lost 8 bases and J lost 2 bases. The CDR3 is 16 amino acids. The germline V gene has CDR1 SNHLY and CDR2 FYNNEI. The CDR3 reads CASASTGGPGANVLTF. CDR3 DNA sequence: TGTGCCAGCGCGTCGACGGGAGGGCCTGGGGCCAACGTCCTGACTTTC.

The J gene is TRBJ2-7, the V gene TRBV9; TRBD1 agrees at 8 bases. The germline gives CDR1 SGDLS, CDR2 YYNGEE. The CDR3 covers 15 residues. Trimming at V came to 0 bases and at J to 7 bases, leaving 9 bases not matched to a gene. The CDR3 reads CASSVGQGATGEQYF. CDR3 bases: TGTGCCAGCAGCGTAGGGCAGGGGGCCACTGGTGAGCAGTACTTC.

The chain is built from TRBV7-9 and TRBJ1-1; tentative D call: TRBD1 (5 bases). Trimming cost V 4 bases and J 3 bases, with 9 bases left between them. In germline, CDR1 is SEHNR, CDR2 FQNEAQ (reference sequence). The CDR3 has 13 residues. CDR3 in amino acids: CASSWDGDTEAFF. As DNA, the CDR3 is TGTGCCAGCAGCTGGGACGGGGACACTGAAGCTTTCTTT.

The chain joins TRBV28 to TRBJ2-5; D is undetermined. There are 14 residues in the CDR3. CDR1 MDHEN and CDR2 SYDVKM come from the germline V gene. Trimming removed 10 bases at V and 5 bases at J, with 20 bases between. In DNA, the CDR3 is TGTGCCATCCTCGAGGACGGAATTGGGGAGACCCAGTACTTC. The encoded protein is CAILEDGIGETQYF.

The V call is TRBV19, the J call TRBJ1-5; TRBD1 agrees at 7 bases. The junction had 7 bases not matched to a gene; V was cut back by 5 bases and J by 0 bases. There are 16 residues in the CDR3. Germline lookup yields CDR1 LNHDA and CDR2 SQIVND (reference sequence). CDR3 bases: TGTGCCAGTAGTGTTTCAGGGGGGGTTAGCAATCAGCCCCAGCATTTT. Residues: CASSVSGGVSNQPQHF.

V usage is TRBV28 and J usage is TRBJ1-1; no clear D gene. Germline loops: CDR1 MDHEN, CDR2 SYDVKM. Trimming took 1 base from V and 4 from J, leaving 7 bases between them. This CDR3 contains 13 residues. CDR3 residues: CASSLLSPTEAFF. The CDR3 coding sequence is TGTGCCAGCAGTTTATTGTCCCCCACTGAAGCTTTCTTT.

The genes are TRBV6-1 and TRBJ2-6; no firm D call. V gave up 3 bases and J gave up 4 bases, with 13 bases separating them. This CDR3 is built from 16 residues. Germline CDR1 reads MNHNS; CDR2 reads SASEGT. CDR3 loop: CASSDLPMVGANVLTF. The CDR3 DNA sequence: TGTGCCAGCAGTGACCTCCCCATGGTGGGGGCCAACGTCCTGACTTTC.

V gene TRBV7-9 combines with J gene TRBJ1-5; D is ambiguous. Trimming cost V 5 bases and J 1 base, with 15 bases left between them. Germline-derived CDR1 and CDR2 are SEHNR and FQNEAQ (reference sequence). The CDR3 sequence is 16 residues long. The CDR3 reads CASSETGPGSNQPQHF. CDR3 nucleotide sequence: TGTGCCAGCAGCGAGACTGGACCGGGAAGCAATCAGCCCCAGCATTTT.

This rearrangement joins TRBV7-2 to TRBJ2-7; D is possibly TRBD1 or TRBD2 (5 bases each). Trimming took 5 bases from V and 6 from J, leaving 14 bases between them. The CDR3 has 13 amino acids. Germline CDR1 and CDR2: SGHTA and FQGNSA. CDR3 in amino acids: CASSRDAEGEQYF. CDR3 coding DNA: TGTGCCAGCAGCCGGGACGCCGAGGGCGAGCAGTACTTC. Drawing the rest from reference TRBV7-2 and TRBJ2-7, the complete variable domain is GAGVSQSPSNKVTEKGKDVELRCDPISGHTALYWYRQSLGQGLEFLIYFQGNSAPDKSGLPSDRFSAERTGGSVSTLTIQRTQQEDSAVYLCASSRDAEGEQYFGPGTRLTVT.